A single sample is the source of the 29 T cell receptor beta chains below, sequenced in a study of blood T cell repertoires in COVID-19 (dated by TCRdb to between 2020 and 2021). Library method: the immunoSEQ multiplex PCR assay. Not all clones reach the TCRdb copy of this immuneACCESS table, which keeps in-frame sequences only. Checked studies attribute under half of the gap to unresolved V genes and leave the rest unexplained. The sample table holds about 310,000 clones, of which roughly 90% were seen once. The biggest ten clones account for about 2.3% of the sample. The sequenced sample consisted of peripheral blood. Receptors originate from a man younger than 35 with active or convalescent COVID-19.

The rearrangement links TRBV9 to TRBJ2-7; 8 nucleotides line up with TRBD2. The CDR3 contains 15 residues. The germline V gene encodes CDR1 SGDLS and CDR2 YYNGEE. V shed 0 bases, J shed 7 bases, and the junction held 9 bases outside the gene matches. The CDR3 coding sequence is TGTGCCAGCAGCGTAGCCGCTAGCGGGTGGGGGGAGCAGTACTTC. Encoded protein: CASSVAASGWGEQYF. Using reference TRBV9 and TRBJ2-7 for the parts outside the CDR3, the full variable domain is DSGVTQTPKHLITATGQRVTLRCSPRSGDLSVYWYQQSLDQGLQFLIQYYNGEERAKGNILERFSAQQFPDLHSELNLSSLELGDSALYFCASSVAASGWGEQYFGPGTRLTVT.

The chain employs TRBV4-2 and TRBJ2-1; D is ambiguous. Trimming removed 1 base at V and 5 bases at J, with 12 bases between. Germline V gene sequence: CDR1 LGHNA, CDR2 YNFKEQ. The CDR3 spans 15 residues. The CDR3 DNA is TGTGCCAGCAGCCAAGGTGAACGGTTGGACAATGAGCAGTTCTTC. Amino acids: CASSQGERLDNEQFF.

This clone was counted only a few times. The chain joins TRBV19 to TRBJ2-1; unclear D gene. Germline-derived CDR1 and CDR2 are LNHDA and SQIVND (reference sequence). The CDR3 loop spans 14 amino acids. Trimming cost V 5 bases and J 2 bases, with 10 bases left between them. The chain's CDR3 is CASSFRATYNEQFF. CDR3 DNA: TGTGCCAGTAGTTTCCGAGCCACCTACAATGAGCAGTTCTTC.

The gene calls are TRBV11-2 and TRBJ1-5; a possible D gene is TRBD1 (6 bases). The CDR3 contains 13 residues. Trimming stripped 2 bases from V and 9 bases from J, with 11 bases between. The germline V gene has CDR1 SGHAT and CDR2 FQNNGV. CDR3 residues: CASSLSLQGPQHF. CDR3 DNA sequence: TGTGCCAGCAGCTTATCCCTACAGGGGCCCCAGCATTTT.

This chain links TRBV9 with TRBJ1-5; no definite D call. Trimming pared 0 bases from V and 2 bases from J, leaving 9 bases between. Germline CDR1 is SGDLS and CDR2 is YYNGEE. CDR3 size: 15 residues. CDR3: CASSVGGQGNQPQHF. The CDR3 DNA reads TGTGCCAGCAGCGTAGGTGGTCAGGGCAATCAGCCCCAGCATTTT.

CDR3 protein: CASSPSRLANTDTQYF. DNA of the CDR3: TGTGCCAGCAGCCCCAGTCGACTAGCGAACACAGATACGCAGTATTTT. This chain joins TRBV7-3 and TRBJ2-3; 8 bases map to TRBD2. The CDR3 runs to 16 residues. V shed 5 bases and J 2 bases; nucleotides not matched to a gene: 9. CDR1 and CDR2 (germline): SGHTA, FQGTGA. The full variable domain, completed using reference TRBV7-3 and TRBJ2-3, is GAGVSQTPSNKVTEKGKYVELRCDPISGHTALYWYRQSLGQGPEFLIYFQGTGAADDSGLPNDRFFAVRPEGSVSTLKIQRTERGDSAVYLCASSPSRLANTDTQYFGPGTRLTVL.

This clone has a single count. This rearrangement joins TRBV5-1 to TRBJ2-1; D might be TRBD2 (5 bases). This CDR3 is 14 amino acids long. Germline V gene lookup returns CDR1 SGHRS and CDR2 YFSETQ. The V and J ends lost 4 bases and 6 bases respectively, with 14 bases between them. CDR3 region: CASSETTSPNEQFF. CDR3 nucleotides: TGCGCCAGCAGCGAAACCACTAGTCCCAATGAGCAGTTCTTC.

The rearrangement links TRBV5-3 to TRBJ2-2; TRBD2 agrees at 7 bases. TRBV5-3 counts as an open reading frame of uncertain function. The CDR3 consists of 17 residues. V lost 4 bases and J lost 1; bases outside the gene matches: 10. The CDR3 bases are TGTGCCAGAAGCCTGAGCCTTCTAGCGGAGAACACCGGGGAGCTGTTTTTT. Amino acids: CARSLSLLAENTGELFF.

This sequence joins TRBV15 and TRBJ2-1; D not resolved. There are 16 residues in the CDR3. Germline CDR1 and CDR2: LNHNV and YYDKDF (reference sequence). The germline V and J ends were trimmed by 3 bases and 1 base, with 13 bases remaining between them. CDR3 nucleotide sequence: TGTGCCACCAGCAGGATTACTTTCGAGTCCTACAATGAGCAGTTCTTC. Translating gives CATSRITFESYNEQFF.

V usage is TRBV12-5 and J usage is TRBJ2-1, with 9 nucleotides matching TRBD1. V was clipped by 4 bases and J by 5 bases; unmatched bases: 6. This CDR3 contains 15 residues. Germline V gene data show CDR1 as LGHNT and CDR2 as FRNRAP. The CDR3 nucleotides read TGTGCTAGTGGTTCACAGGGGGCGTACAACAATGAGCAGTTCTTC. Amino acid sequence: CASGSQGAYNNEQFF.

The V and J genes are TRBV28 and TRBJ1-1, with D unclear. Germline CDR1 is MDHEN and CDR2 is SYDVKM. The CDR3 extends over 16 amino acids. Trimming stripped 2 bases from V and 0 bases from J, with 13 bases between. The CDR3 coding sequence is TGTGCCAGCAGTTTAGCGGGCCGGTCGATGAACACTGAAGCTTTCTTT. Translating gives CASSLAGRSMNTEAFF.

This chain connects TRBV6-6 to TRBJ1-5; possibly TRBD1 for D (5 bases). The CDR3 sequence is 15 residues long. The V end lost 6 bases, the J end lost 7 bases, and 19 bases lay between the germline ends. Germline CDR1 and CDR2: MNHNY and SVGAGI (reference sequence). CDR3 sequence reads: CASSWVGGQSQPQHF. CDR3 bases: TGTGCCAGCAGCTGGGTGGGGGGTCAATCGCAGCCCCAGCATTTT.

The rearrangement links TRBV18 to TRBJ1-1; 9 positions agree with TRBD1. This CDR3 spans 13 amino acids. V gave up 5 bases and J gave up 7 bases; unmatched junction bases: 5. The V gene's germline CDR1 is KGHSH and CDR2 LQKENI. This chain's CDR3 is CASSKDRGDEAFF. DNA for the CDR3: TGTGCCAGCTCAAAGGACAGGGGTGATGAAGCTTTCTTT. Full variable domain (remainder filled in from reference TRBV18 and TRBJ1-1): NAGVMQNPRHLVRRRGQEARLRCSPMKGHSHVYWYRQLPEEGLKFMVYLQKENIIDESGMPKERFSAEFPKEGPSILRIQQVVRGDSAAYFCASSKDRGDEAFFGQGTRLTVV.

This clone was recorded only once. V usage is TRBV19 and J usage is TRBJ2-7; D possibly corresponds to TRBD2 (6 bases). Trimming removed 7 bases from V and 3 bases from J, with 16 bases in between. Germline CDR1 is LNHDA and CDR2 is SQIVND (reference sequence). The CDR3 extends over 14 amino acids. Here the CDR3 DNA reads TGTGCCAGTACCCTTAGCGGATCGGACTACGAGCAGTACTTC. This sequence encodes CASTLSGSDYEQYF.

This clone was found once. The J gene is TRBJ2-1, the V gene TRBV6-2 or TRBV6-3, with 9 bases identical to TRBD2. The germline CDR1 and CDR2 sequences are MNHEY and SVGEGT. This CDR3 is 15 amino acids long. V dropped 7 bases and J dropped 5; count of bases not matched to a gene: 9. The CDR3 reads CASIPVLAGNNEQFF. CDR3 DNA: TGTGCCAGCATCCCGGTGCTAGCGGGAAACAATGAGCAGTTCTTC.

In DNA form, the CDR3 reads TGTGCCATCAGTGAGGCTAGCGGGAGCTATGAGCAGTTCTTC. This codes for CAISEASGSYEQFF. This sequence joins TRBV10-3 and TRBJ2-1; 10 bases are shared with TRBD2. Trimming cost V 2 bases and J 8 bases; bases outside gene matches: 3. There are 14 residues in the CDR3. Germline CDR1 is ENHRY and CDR2 is SYGVKD.

CDR3 residues: CASSPTSGGLTDTQYF. In nucleotides, the CDR3 is TGTGCCAGCTCACCAACTAGCGGGGGGTTGACAGATACGCAGTATTTT. The rearrangement joins TRBV18 to TRBJ2-3, with 12 bases identical to TRBD2. CDR1 and CDR2 (germline): KGHSH, LQKENI. The CDR3 covers 16 residues. With V trimmed by 2 bases and J by 3 bases, 3 bases remained unmatched. The full variable domain, its missing parts supplied by reference TRBV18 and TRBJ2-3, is NAGVMQNPRHLVRRRGQEARLRCSPMKGHSHVYWYRQLPEEGLKFMVYLQKENIIDESGMPKERFSAEFPKEGPSILRIQQVVRGDSAAYFCASSPTSGGLTDTQYFGPGTRLTVL.

The chain recombines TRBV18 with TRBJ1-4; D remains ambiguous. V was cut by 4 bases and J by 0 bases, with 6 bases left in between. In germline, CDR1 is KGHSH, CDR2 LQKENI. This CDR3 is built from 14 residues. CDR3 sequence reads: CASSLGSTNEKLFF. CDR3 bases: TGTGCCAGCTCACTGGGCTCAACTAATGAAAAACTGTTTTTT.

The chain recombines TRBV10-3 with TRBJ1-2; no definite D call. V was pared by 3 bases and J by 5 bases, with 19 bases between. CDR3 length equals 16 residues. Germline CDR1 is ENHRY and CDR2 is SYGVKD. The CDR3 spells CAISDGGRGTGYGYTF. The CDR3, as DNA: TGTGCCATCAGTGACGGTGGTAGAGGTACCGGATATGGCTACACCTTC.

V gene TRBV19 combines with J gene TRBJ1-1; 8 positions agree with TRBD1. V lost 5 bases, J lost 5 bases, and 4 bases stayed unmatched. Germline V CDR1 and CDR2: LNHDA, SQIVND (reference sequence). The CDR3 is made up of 13 amino acids. The CDR3 bases are TGTGCCAGTAGTGACAGGGGCTGGACTGAAGCTTTCTTT. This sequence encodes CASSDRGWTEAFF.

This clone was picked up a small number of times. The V gene is TRBV5-6, the J gene TRBJ2-7; maybe TRBD1 (5 bases). CDR3 length equals 15 residues. Trimming removed 4 bases from V and 0 bases from J, with 14 bases in between. Germline V gene data show CDR1 as SGHDT and CDR2 as YYEEEE. CDR3 sequence (DNA): TGTGCCAGCAGCCCTATAGACAGCCTCTCCTACGAGCAGTACTTC. This codes for CASSPIDSLSYEQYF.

CDR3 coding DNA: TGCAGCGCAGCCGCGGGGGTTAACAATGAGCAGTTCTTC. Amino acids: CSAAAGVNNEQFF. The chain combines TRBV29-1 with TRBJ2-1; TRBD2 matches at 7 bases. Per germline, CDR1 SQVTM and CDR2 ANQGSEA. Unmatched junction bases numbered 8, after V lost 7 bases and J lost 5 bases. There are 13 residues in the CDR3.

This rearrangement joins TRBV6-2 or TRBV6-3 to TRBJ2-2; D is unresolved. The length of the CDR3 is 11 residues. In germline, CDR1 is MNHEY, CDR2 SVGEGT. V lost 6 bases and J lost 7, with 6 bases in between. CDR3 sequence: CASSNGGELFF. The DNA of the CDR3 is TGTGCCAGCAGCAACGGCGGGGAGCTGTTTTTT.

The J gene is TRBJ2-3, the V gene TRBV7-8, with TRBD2 matching over 7 bases. Trimming cost V 0 bases and J 10 bases; bases outside gene matches: 10. CDR1 SGHVS and CDR2 FQNEAQ come from the germline V gene. CDR3 size: 15 residues. CDR3 in DNA: TGTGCCAGCAGCTTAGCCCTAGCGGCTCTCGGGTCGCAGTATTTT. This translates into CASSLALAALGSQYF.

The CDR3 sequence: CASSLILAGGSTSTDTQYF. DNA for the CDR3: TGTGCCAGCAGCTTAATACTAGCGGGGGGTAGTACTAGCACAGATACGCAGTATTTT. The chain is built from TRBV7-2 and TRBJ2-3; TRBD2 aligns across 12 bases. From germline, CDR1 is SGHTA and CDR2 FQGNSA. With V trimmed by 2 bases and J by 0 bases, 9 bases remained unmatched. The CDR3 sequence is 19 residues long.

This rearrangement joins TRBV5-1 to TRBJ2-7; 9 bases match TRBD2. The CDR3 is 15 amino acids. V dropped 0 bases and J dropped 7; count of bases not matched to a gene: 8. Germline V gene lookup returns CDR1 SGHRS and CDR2 YFSETQ. CDR3 sequence reads: CASSLAGTSLEEQYF. For the CDR3, the DNA is TGCGCCAGCAGCTTGGCCGGGACTAGCTTAGAGGAGCAGTACTTC.

The chain recombines TRBV10-2 with TRBJ2-2; 9 bases are shared with TRBD2. Germline V CDR1 and CDR2: WSHSY, SAAADI. This CDR3 contains 15 residues. Losses at the gene ends were 7 bases for V and 0 bases for J; bases not matched to a gene: 3. The CDR3: CASTGTSPNTGELFF. Here the CDR3 DNA reads TGCGCCAGCACTGGGACTAGCCCGAACACCGGGGAGCTGTTTTTT.

The chain combines TRBV4-1 with TRBJ2-5; 8 bases match TRBD2. The J segment lost 2 bases and the V segment lost 0 bases, leaving 8 bases of the junction unmatched. Germline lookup yields CDR1 MGHRA and CDR2 YSYEKL. The CDR3 is 17 residues long. The CDR3 sequence: CASSQEEFSGGQETQYF. CDR3 coding DNA: TGCGCCAGCAGCCAAGAGGAGTTCTCGGGGGGGCAAGAGACCCAGTACTTC.

V is TRBV18 and J is TRBJ2-7, with TRBD1 identical over 7 bases. V lost 0 bases to trimming and J lost 3 bases; unmatched junction nucleotides: 5. Germline V gene sequence: CDR1 KGHSH, CDR2 LQKENI. The CDR3 is 15 amino acids. The CDR3 loop is CASSPPDRSNYEQYF. In nucleotides, the CDR3 is TGTGCCAGCTCACCACCGGACAGGAGCAACTACGAGCAGTACTTC. The full variable domain, with the rest looked up from reference TRBV18 and TRBJ2-7, is NAGVMQNPRHLVRRRGQEARLRCSPMKGHSHVYWYRQLPEEGLKFMVYLQKENIIDESGMPKERFSAEFPKEGPSILRIQQVVRGDSAAYFCASSPPDRSNYEQYFGPGTRLTVT.